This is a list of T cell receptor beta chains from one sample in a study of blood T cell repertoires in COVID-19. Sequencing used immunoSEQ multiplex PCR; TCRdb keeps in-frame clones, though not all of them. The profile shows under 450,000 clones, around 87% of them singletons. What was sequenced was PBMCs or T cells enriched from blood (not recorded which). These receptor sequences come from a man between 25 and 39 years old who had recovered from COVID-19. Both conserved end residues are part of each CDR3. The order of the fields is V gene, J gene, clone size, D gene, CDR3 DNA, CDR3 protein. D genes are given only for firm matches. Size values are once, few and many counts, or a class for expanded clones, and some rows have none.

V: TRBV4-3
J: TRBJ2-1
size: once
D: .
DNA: TGCGCCAGCAGCGTGGGGGGGGCCGGGAATGAGCAGTTCTTC
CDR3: CASSVGGAGNEQFF

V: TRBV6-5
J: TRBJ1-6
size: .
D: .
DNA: TGTGCCAGCAGTTACGGCCGTCCCTATAATTCACCCCTCCACTTT
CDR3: CASSYGRPYNSPLHF

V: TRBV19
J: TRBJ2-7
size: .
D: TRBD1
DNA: TGTGCCAGTAGTATACTCTTGGGACAGGGGTTCAACGAGCAGTACTTC
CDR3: CASSILLGQGFNEQYF

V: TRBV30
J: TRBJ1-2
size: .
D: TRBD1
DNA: TGTGCCTGGCAAGGGACAGGGAATTCGGATGGCTACACCTTC
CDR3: CAWQGTGNSDGYTF

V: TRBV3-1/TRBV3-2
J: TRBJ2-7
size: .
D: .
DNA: TGTGCCAGCAGCCAAGTCCTACACGAGCAGTACTTC
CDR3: CASSQVLHEQYF

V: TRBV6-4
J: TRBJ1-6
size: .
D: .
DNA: TGTGCCAGCAGTGAAGGCAGGGAAAGTTCACCCCTCCACTTT
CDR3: CASSEGRESSPLHF

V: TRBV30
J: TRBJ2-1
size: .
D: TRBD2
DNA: TGTGCCTGGAACGTAGTTCTAGCGGGGGGGCTATATGAGCAGTTCTTC
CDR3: CAWNVVLAGGLYEQFF

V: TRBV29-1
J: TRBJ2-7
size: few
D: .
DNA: TGCAGCGTTGGCGGTGGATCCTACGAGCAGTACTTC
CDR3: CSVGGGSYEQYF

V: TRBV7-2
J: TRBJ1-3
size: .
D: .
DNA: TGTGCCAGCAGCTTAGCGCGGATCTCTGGAAACACCATATATTTT
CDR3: CASSLARISGNTIYF

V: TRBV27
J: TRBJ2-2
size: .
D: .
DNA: TGTGCCAGCAGTTCAACCGGGGAGCTGTTTTTT
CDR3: CASSSTGELFF

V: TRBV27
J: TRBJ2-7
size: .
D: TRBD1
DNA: TGTGCCAGCAGTTATGGACAGGGACCGGGCGAGCAGTACTTC
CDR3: CASSYGQGPGEQYF

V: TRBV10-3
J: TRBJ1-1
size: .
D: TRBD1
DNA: TGTGCCATCAGTGAGGGAGGGACAGGGGGCTGGAACACTGAAGCTTTCTTT
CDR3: CAISEGGTGGWNTEAFF

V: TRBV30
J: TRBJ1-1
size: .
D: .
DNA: TGTGCCTGGAGCAGACAGAGGAACACTGAAGCTTTCTTT
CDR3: CAWSRQRNTEAFF

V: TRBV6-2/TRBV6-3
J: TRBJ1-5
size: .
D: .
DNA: TGTGCCAGCAGTTACCGGCAGGGCGGATATAGCAATCAGCCCCAGCATTTT
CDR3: CASSYRQGGYSNQPQHF

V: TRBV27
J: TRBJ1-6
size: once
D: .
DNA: TGTGCCAGCAGTGGCAGCCCGCAGGCGACCCTCCACTTT
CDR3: CASSGSPQATLHF

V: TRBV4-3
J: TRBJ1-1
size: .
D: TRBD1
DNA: TGCGCCAGCAGCCCTTGGACAGGGGATGAAGCTTTCTTT
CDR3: CASSPWTGDEAFF

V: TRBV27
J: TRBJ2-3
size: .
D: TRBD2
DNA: TGTGCCAGCAGTTTAGTCCCCGGTAGCGGGGCAGATACGCAGTATTTT
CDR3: CASSLVPGSGADTQYF

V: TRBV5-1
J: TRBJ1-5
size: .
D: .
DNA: TGCGCCAGCAGCATCGGTAGCAATCAGCCCCAGCATTTT
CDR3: CASSIGSNQPQHF

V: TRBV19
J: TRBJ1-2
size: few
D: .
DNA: TGTGCCAGTAGTATCGTACAGGGTAACTATGGCTACACCTTC
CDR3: CASSIVQGNYGYTF

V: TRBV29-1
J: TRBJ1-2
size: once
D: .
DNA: TGCAGCGTTGCCCCAGGGAACTATGGCTACACCTTC
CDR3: CSVAPGNYGYTF

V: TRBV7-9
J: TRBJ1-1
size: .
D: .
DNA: TGTGCCAGCAGCTTACCAGGGCAGAACACTGAAGCTTTCTTT
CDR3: CASSLPGQNTEAFF

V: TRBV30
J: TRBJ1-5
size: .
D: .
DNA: TGTGCCTGGAGTCCAGAGGGCAATCAGCCCCAGCATTTT
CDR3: CAWSPEGNQPQHF

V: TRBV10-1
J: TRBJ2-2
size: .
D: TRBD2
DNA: TGCGCCAGCAGTGATGGGAGACGGCGGGGGTCCGCGAACACCGGGGAGCTGTTTTTT
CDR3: CASSDGRRRGSANTGELFF

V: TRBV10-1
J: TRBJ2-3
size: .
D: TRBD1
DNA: TGCGCCAGCAGCCGGACAGGTTCAGATACGCAGTATTTT
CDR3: CASSRTGSDTQYF

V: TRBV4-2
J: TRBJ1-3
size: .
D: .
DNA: TGTGCCAGCAGCCAAGATCATGGCGGGAGCTCTGGAAACACCATATATTTT
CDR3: CASSQDHGGSSGNTIYF

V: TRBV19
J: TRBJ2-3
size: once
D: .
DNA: TGTGCCAGTAGTATCTCAGGGGTTAGGCGATATAGCACAGATACGCAGTATTTT
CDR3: CASSISGVRRYSTDTQYF

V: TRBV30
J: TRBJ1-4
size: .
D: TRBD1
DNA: TGTGCCTACCGGGACAGTCGTGAAAAACTGTTTTTT
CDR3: CAYRDSREKLFF

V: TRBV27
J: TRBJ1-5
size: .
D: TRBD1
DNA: TGTGCCAGCATCCTCGGGACAGGGGCTTTATGGTCAATTAATCAGCCCCAGCATTTT
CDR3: CASILGTGALWSINQPQHF

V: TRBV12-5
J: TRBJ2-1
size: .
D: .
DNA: TGTGCTAGTGGTTTGGACAGGGAAATCAATGAGCAGTTCTTC
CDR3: CASGLDREINEQFF

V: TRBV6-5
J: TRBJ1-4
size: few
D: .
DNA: TGTGCCAGCAGGGACAGTACAAATGAAAAACTGTTTTTT
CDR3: CASRDSTNEKLFF

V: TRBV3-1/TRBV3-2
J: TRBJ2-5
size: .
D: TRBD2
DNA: TGTGCCAGCAGCCAAGAGGAGGTAGCGGGGCCTCAAGAGACCCAGTACTTC
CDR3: CASSQEEVAGPQETQYF

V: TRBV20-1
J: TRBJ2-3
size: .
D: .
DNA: TGCAGTGCTAGTCAGGGGACAGATACGCAGTATTTT
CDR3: CSASQGTDTQYF

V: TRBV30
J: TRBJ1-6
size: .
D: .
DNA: TGTGCCTGGAGCGACACGGGGTTAAATTCACCCCTCCACTTT
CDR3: CAWSDTGLNSPLHF

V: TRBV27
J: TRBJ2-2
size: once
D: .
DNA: TGTGCCAGCAGTTACCAAAGGACTCACACCGGGGAGCTGTTTTTT
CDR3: CASSYQRTHTGELFF

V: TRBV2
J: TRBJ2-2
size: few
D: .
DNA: TGTGCCAGCAGTGAGTTTACACAGGATATCGGGGAGCTGTTTTTT
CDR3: CASSEFTQDIGELFF

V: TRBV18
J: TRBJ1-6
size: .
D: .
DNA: TGTGCCAGCTCACCTACACCAGCCCTACAGGGAAATAATTCACCCCTCCACTTT
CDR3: CASSPTPALQGNNSPLHF

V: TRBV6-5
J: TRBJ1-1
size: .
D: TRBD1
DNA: TGTGCCAGCAGTTACTCGAACCAGGGGGATACTGAAGCTTTCTTT
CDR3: CASSYSNQGDTEAFF

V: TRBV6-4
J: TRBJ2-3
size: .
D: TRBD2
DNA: TGTGCCAGCAGTATAGCGGGCCTGAGCACAGATACGCAGTATTTT
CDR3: CASSIAGLSTDTQYF

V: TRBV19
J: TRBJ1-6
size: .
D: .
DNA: TGTGCCAGTAGTATGTCCGGCGGGTATAATTCACCCCTCCACTTT
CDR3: CASSMSGGYNSPLHF